Below are 3 T cell receptor beta chains sequenced from a single sample in a study of blood T cell repertoires in COVID-19. Measured with immunoSEQ multiplex PCR; TCRdb has only the in-frame clones, and not every one. The sample records about 280,000 clones, roughly 85% being singletons. The sequencing input was PBMCs or T cells enriched from blood (not recorded which). The receptors come from a man aged 35-49 years who had been exposed to COVID-19.

This clone was recorded once. V and J are TRBV11-3 and TRBJ2-7, with D uncertain. Trimming pared 2 bases from V and 2 bases from J, leaving 10 bases between. The germline V gene has CDR1 SGHNT and CDR2 YENEEA. The CDR3 is 14 residues long. The CDR3 DNA reads TGTGCCAGCAGCTTATCCACCGAGCCCTACGAGCAGTACTTC. Protein product: CASSLSTEPYEQYF.

This sequence joins TRBV30 and TRBJ1-2, with 8 bases that match TRBD1. Germline V gene data show CDR1 as GTSNPN and CDR2 as SVGIG (reference sequence). This CDR3 has 14 residues. Trimming cost V 2 bases and J 4 bases; bases outside gene matches: 6. CDR3 loop: CAWSSDRGSYGYTF. Written as DNA, the CDR3 is TGTGCCTGGAGTTCAGACAGGGGTTCCTATGGCTACACCTTC.

The chain employs TRBV5-4 and TRBJ1-3; a possible D gene is TRBD1 (5 bases). The CDR3 has 15 residues. Germline V gene sequence: CDR1 SGHNT, CDR2 YYREEE (reference sequence). V dropped 0 bases and J dropped 3 bases, with 10 bases sitting between them. The CDR3 loop is CASSLGTGDGNTIYF. The CDR3 DNA follows: TGTGCCAGCAGCTTGGGGACGGGGGATGGAAACACCATATATTTT.